The 29 T cell receptor beta chains reported below all come from one sample, sequenced in a study of blood T cells in healthy people across ages. Primed by a sample-barcoded 5' primer and a J-beta primer mix, a second PCR proceeded for 7 to 11 cycles. TCRdb independently ran MiXCR on the 5' RACE reads; one entry per CDR3 protein. The data contain 1.5 million to 2 million distinct CDR3 sequences, roughly 50% of them singletons. Sequencing used blood. All receptors come from a woman in her thirties or forties in good health.

The chain has TRBV18 and TRBJ2-4, with a possible D match to TRBD2 (5 bases). The DNA end is more similar to TRBJ2-7, so the J call may be wrong. The CDR3 totals 13 residues. Germline CDR1 and CDR2: KGHSH and LQKENI. The CDR3 loop reads CASSMEEPTEQYF. CDR3 DNA: TGTGCCAGCTCTATGGAGGAACCAACCGAGCAGTACTTC.

The V and J genes are TRBV28 and TRBJ2-7, with D perhaps matching TRBD1 (6 bases). Germline-derived CDR1 and CDR2 are MDHEN and SYDVKM. V lost 4 bases, J lost 4 bases, and 17 bases lay in between. The CDR3 runs to 15 residues. The CDR3 loop reads CASSSRDNRAYEQYF. The CDR3 bases are TGTGCCAGCAGTTCCCGGGACAACAGGGCTTACGAGCAGTACTTC.

This chain uses TRBV28 with TRBJ2-7, with a tentative D call TRBD1 (6 bases). Trimming took off 7 bases at V and 0 bases at J, with 10 bases between the two ends. Germline V CDR1 and CDR2: MDHEN, SYDVKM. This CDR3 has 13 amino acids. The CDR3 nucleotides are TGTGCCAGCAATGGACAGTTCTCCTACGAGCAGTACTTC. It translates to CASNGQFSYEQYF.

This clonotype came up a few times. This chain uses TRBV7-2 with TRBJ2-7; D gene unclear. The germline gives CDR1 SGHTA, CDR2 FQGNSA. This CDR3 has 14 residues. V lost 2 bases, J lost 2 bases, and 10 bases lay in between. CDR3 amino acids: CASSLTRQTYEQYF. The CDR3 nucleotides read TGTGCCAGCAGCTTAACCCGGCAAACCTACGAGCAGTACTTC.

This clonotype was seen just once. A read error is possible here, since a much larger clone lies one base away. The J gene is TRBJ2-1, the V gene TRBV7-3; 8 nucleotides line up with TRBD2. From germline, CDR1 is SGHTA and CDR2 FQGTGA. Trimming at V came to 5 bases and at J to 9 bases, leaving 12 bases not matched to a gene. The CDR3 contains 15 residues. This CDR3 reads CASSPLGGGSGEQFF. CDR3 coding DNA: TGTGCCAGCAGCCCCCTGGGCGGGGGGTCGGGTGAGCAGTTCTTC.

This rearrangement joins TRBV14 to TRBJ2-1; 14 positions agree with TRBD2. This CDR3 is 16 amino acids long. The V gene end was trimmed by 4 bases and the J gene end by 9 bases; junction bases not matched to a gene: 8. Germline V gives CDR1 SGHDN, CDR2 FVKESK. The CDR3 DNA sequence: TGTGCCAGCAGCCCTTCGCGACTAGCGGGGGGGCTTGAGCAGTTCTTC. Its protein is CASSPSRLAGGLEQFF.

The rearrangement joins TRBV6-6 to TRBJ2-1, with 12 bases matching TRBD1. The CDR3 contains 15 residues. The germline gives CDR1 MNHNY, CDR2 SVGAGI (reference sequence). V dropped 5 bases and J dropped 10; count of bases not matched to a gene: 9. The CDR3 DNA is TGTGCCAGCAGTCTAGGGACAGGGGGCTTCTACGAGCAGTTCTTC. This sequence encodes CASSLGTGGFYEQFF.

The V gene is TRBV20-1, the J gene TRBJ1-6; D gene uncertain. Germline CDR1 DFQATT, CDR2 SNEGSKA (reference sequence). This CDR3 comprises 15 residues. V lost 3 bases and J lost 2, with 11 bases in between. This CDR3 reads CSASESPPYNSPLHF. The CDR3 coding sequence is TGCAGTGCTAGCGAGAGCCCGCCCTATAATTCACCCCTCCACTTT.

CDR3 nucleotide sequence: TGTGCCAGCAGACCCTCCCTAGGGGGAGGAGAAAAACTGTTTTTT. It is translated as CASRPSLGGGEKLFF. This chain uses TRBV25-1 with TRBJ1-4; TRBD1 might be the D (6 bases). Germline V gene data show CDR1 as MGHDK and CDR2 as SYGVNS. V lost 6 bases, J lost 8 bases, and 19 bases lay in between. The CDR3 loop spans 15 amino acids.

This clonotype has only a few counts. This chain joins TRBV6-2 or TRBV6-3 and TRBJ2-3; 9 positions agree with TRBD1. Germline V lookup: CDR1 MNHEY, CDR2 SVGEGT. V shed 6 bases and J 0 bases; nucleotides not matched to a gene: 7. The CDR3 contains 16 residues. The CDR3 DNA is TGTGCCAGCAGCAAACGAGGACAGGGGAGCACAGATACGCAGTATTTT. Protein: CASSKRGQGSTDTQYF.

CDR3 sequence (DNA): TGTGCCATCAGACCCGGGATAGGGTCCTACGAGCAGTACTTC. Its protein is CAIRPGIGSYEQYF. This chain uses TRBV10-3 with TRBJ2-7; possible D gene TRBD2, 5 bases. CDR1 is ENHRY, CDR2 SYGVKD, per germline. The CDR3 has 14 residues. Trimming took 6 bases from V and 1 from J, leaving 13 bases between them.

This chain joins TRBV12-3 or TRBV12-4 and TRBJ2-4, with TRBD2 matching 7 bases. CDR3 length: 15 amino acids. The J segment lost 8 bases and the V segment lost 5 bases, leaving 12 bases of the junction unmatched. The CDR3 region is CASSAPGTNIDIQYF. The CDR3 DNA reads TGTGCCAGCAGTGCCCCCGGGACTAATATCGACATTCAGTACTTC.

This sequence joins TRBV15 and TRBJ1-1, with D perhaps TRBD1 (5 bases). This CDR3 has 14 amino acids. The ends were cut back, 0 bases at V and 7 bases at J, with 12 bases in the middle. The germline V gene has CDR1 LNHNV and CDR2 YYDKDF (reference sequence). CDR3: CATSRDPGAGEAFF. The CDR3 DNA reads TGTGCCACCAGCAGAGATCCCGGGGCAGGTGAAGCTTTCTTT.

This clonotype was recorded once. J is TRBJ2-1 and V is TRBV10-1; D is possibly TRBD2 (5 bases). Per germline, CDR1 WNHNN and CDR2 SYGVQD (reference sequence). This CDR3 has 16 amino acids. V dropped 0 bases and J dropped 0 bases, with 9 bases sitting between them. The CDR3 loop is CASSESWESSYNEQFF. The CDR3 DNA follows: TGCGCCAGCAGTGAGTCGTGGGAGAGCTCCTACAATGAGCAGTTCTTC.

The V gene is TRBV10-3, the J gene TRBJ2-7; D ambiguous. The length of the CDR3 is 14 residues. Germline CDR1 and CDR2: ENHRY and SYGVKD. Trimming left V 3 bases short and J 2 bases short, with 11 bases between. The CDR3 reads CAISENSLPYEQYF. In nucleotides, the CDR3 is TGTGCCATCAGTGAAAACAGCCTGCCCTACGAGCAGTACTTC.

The table lists this clonotype with a few counts. The CDR3 DNA reads TGTGCCAGCAGTTTCGGCGGGGGGTCGCCCCAAAACATTCAGTACTTC. As protein: CASSFGGGSPQNIQYF. The gene calls are TRBV12-3 or TRBV12-4 and TRBJ2-4; 8 bases line up with TRBD2. J was trimmed by 5 bases and V by 3 bases; bases with no gene match: 9. The CDR3 spans 16 residues.

The V and J genes are TRBV12-3 or TRBV12-4 and TRBJ2-1, with 11 bases matching TRBD2. The V and J ends lost 7 bases and 6 bases, in that order; junction bases with no gene match: 8. The CDR3 is 15 amino acids. CDR3 loop: CASTIISGGANEQFF. The CDR3 nucleotides are TGTGCCAGCACCATAATTAGCGGGGGGGCCAATGAGCAGTTCTTC.

The chain couples TRBV6-5 to TRBJ2-5; 7 bases are a match to TRBD1. This CDR3 contains 14 residues. J gave up 5 bases and V 5 bases, and 8 bases lay outside the gene matches. Germline CDR1 is MNHEY and CDR2 is SVGAGI. CDR3 nucleotides: TGTGCCAGCAGTAATGACAGGGTGAGGGAGACCCAGTACTTC. It translates to CASSNDRVRETQYF.

The chain has TRBV10-3 and TRBJ1-2, with TRBD1 matching over 12 bases. V shed 6 bases and J 1 base; nucleotides not matched to a gene: 15. The CDR3 consists of 19 residues. CDR1 is ENHRY, CDR2 SYGVKD, per germline. The DNA of the CDR3 is TGTGCCATCAGGGACGACGGGACAGGGGGCGCAGGGGGTAACTATGGCTACACCTTC. Its protein product is CAIRDDGTGGAGGNYGYTF.

CDR3 amino acids: CSIPGGHQETQYF. The CDR3 DNA sequence: TGCAGCATCCCCGGGGGGCACCAAGAGACCCAGTACTTC. The chain links TRBV29-1 to TRBJ2-5, with D tentatively TRBD2 (7 bases). In germline, CDR1 is SQVTM, CDR2 ANQGSEA. This CDR3 is 13 amino acids long. Trimming removed 8 bases from V and 0 bases from J, with 13 bases in between.

The chain couples TRBV5-1 to TRBJ2-4, with D perhaps TRBD1 (5 bases). The end of the DNA is better explained by TRBJ2-5, so the J call may be wrong. Germline values: CDR1 SGHRS, CDR2 YFSETQ. The CDR3 covers 14 residues. The CDR3 region is CASSPLPTEETQYF. DNA for the CDR3: TGCGCCAGCAGCCCGCTCCCGACAGAAGAGACCCAGTACTTC.

J is TRBJ2-1 and V is TRBV12-5, with D possibly being TRBD2 (6 bases). Trimming took off 0 bases at V and 6 bases at J, with 18 bases between the two ends. Per the germline V gene, CDR1 is LGHNT and CDR2 is FRNRAP. The CDR3 is made up of 17 amino acids. The CDR3 is CASGLVRHGGVGNEQFF. The CDR3 DNA reads TGTGCTAGTGGTTTGGTGAGGCATGGCGGGGTGGGCAATGAGCAGTTCTTC.

This clonotype was picked up a small number of times. The V call is TRBV6-5, the J call TRBJ2-7, with 9 positions matching TRBD1. CDR3 length equals 15 residues. The V gene's germline CDR1 is MNHEY and CDR2 SVGAGI. J was trimmed by 1 base and V by 3 bases; bases with no gene match: 4. This CDR3 reads CASSYQGQGSYEQYF. The CDR3 region has the DNA TGTGCCAGCAGTTATCAGGGACAGGGTTCCTACGAGCAGTACTTC.

The V call is TRBV29-1, the J call TRBJ2-3; 9 bases are shared with TRBD2. The CDR3 consists of 16 residues. V was clipped by 3 bases and J by 6 bases; unmatched bases: 13. Germline V gene sequence: CDR1 SQVTM, CDR2 ANQGSEA. For the CDR3, the DNA is TGCAGCGTTGAGAATGGGCGGGGGGGCCGCCGGGATACGCAGTATTTT. It encodes CSVENGRGGRRDTQYF.

This clonotype was detected only once. The chain combines TRBV15 with TRBJ2-7; the D gene could be TRBD1 or TRBD2 (5 bases each). The CDR3 is 15 residues long. Looked up from germline, CDR1 is LNHNV and CDR2 is YYDKDF (reference sequence). With 0 bases removed from V and 1 base from J, the gap between germline ends came to 10 bases. CDR3: CATSREAGSSYEQYF. In nucleotides, the CDR3 is TGTGCCACCAGCAGAGAGGCAGGGAGTTCCTACGAGCAGTACTTC.

The chain couples TRBV3-1 to TRBJ2-7, with 7 bases aligning to TRBD2. The junction had 12 bases not matched to a gene; V was cut back by 4 bases and J by 3 bases. CDR3 length: 16 amino acids. Germline CDR1 LGHDT, CDR2 YNNKEL (reference sequence). The CDR3 coding sequence is TGTGCCAGCAGCCCCGGTGGAGCGGGACGAGTCTACGAGCAGTACTTC. Its translation is CASSPGGAGRVYEQYF.

CDR3 residues: CASSQDPNGGGYTF. The DNA for the CDR3 is TGCGCCAGCAGCCAAGACCCCAATGGCGGTGGCTACACCTTC. The gene calls are TRBV4-3 and TRBJ1-2; D not resolved. The germline CDR1 and CDR2 sequences are LGHNA and YSLEER. The CDR3 runs to 14 residues. The ends were cut back, 0 bases at V and 7 bases at J, with 12 bases in the middle.

The rearrangement links TRBV5-1 to TRBJ2-1; 9 bases line up with TRBD1. Trimming at V came to 3 bases and at J to 9 bases, leaving 7 bases not matched to a gene. The CDR3 consists of 14 residues. Looked up from germline, CDR1 is SGHRS and CDR2 is YFSETQ. CDR3 amino acids: CASSSGQGKGEQFF. The CDR3 coding sequence is TGCGCCAGCAGCTCCGGACAGGGGAAGGGTGAGCAGTTCTTC.

V and J are TRBV7-3 and TRBJ1-1; D unclear. With 4 bases removed from V and 1 base from J, the gap between germline ends came to 13 bases. The CDR3 spans 15 residues. CDR1 and CDR2 from the germline V gene are SGHTA and FQGTGA. For the CDR3, the DNA is TGTGCCAGCAGCTCTCGGGTCGGCGGGAACACTGAAGCTTTCTTT. It yields the protein CASSSRVGGNTEAFF.